In this sample, the clone carrying this TCR beta chain turned up a few times. As yet, its antigen is unknown. A 5'RACE reaction primed in the constant segment made cDNA libraries of TCR alpha and TCR beta, and these carried sample barcodes and UMIs. TCRdb re-derived calls from the 5' RACE reads in MiXCR, one entry per CDR3 protein. The sample has roughly 550,000 distinct CDR3 sequences, around 21% seen once. This entry is derived from a study of T-cell memory formation after mild COVID-19. Study in general: TCR clusters mostly belonged to single donors.

The germline V gene has CDR1 DFQATT and CDR2 SNEGSKA (reference sequence). This CDR3 comprises 14 residues. With V trimmed by 4 bases and J by 1 base, 4 bases remained unmatched. Overall study findings and caveats: CD8+ contracting clones occupied EMRA, while CD4+ ones occupied mainly CM and EM.

The sequence derives from an adult woman who had mild COVID-19 (a few samples of this study predate the infection). Cell type and time point are not known. The material sequenced was PBMCs or a T cell subset sorted from them (not recorded which). J is TRBJ2-7 and V is TRBV20-1; TRBD1 matches at 10 bases. The CDR3 DNA sequence: TGCAGTGCTATCCCGGGACAGGGGTCCTACGAGCAGTACTTC. It codes for CSAIPGQGSYEQYF.